The 26 T cell receptor beta chains presented below share a single source sample, sequenced in a study of technical replicates of blood from a handful of donors. TCRdb keeps only in-frame clones here, not all; method: immunoSEQ multiplex PCR. The profile covers around 79,000 clones, with roughly 94% appearing a single time and about 0.26% taken by the ten largest. The specimen was T cells isolated from PBMCs. The receptors come from a human donor in good health.

The V call is TRBV6-1, the J call TRBJ2-1; D might be TRBD1 (5 bases). This CDR3 has 12 amino acids. V was clipped by 3 bases and J by 6 bases, with 6 bases between them. Germline assignment: CDR1 MNHNS and CDR2 SASEGT. The CDR3 here is CASSEGLNEQFF. The DNA for the CDR3 is TGTGCCAGCAGTGAGGGGCTCAATGAGCAGTTCTTC.

V gene TRBV7-9 combines with J gene TRBJ1-5, with a tentative D call TRBD1 (6 bases). Germline CDR1 SEHNR, CDR2 FQNEAQ (reference sequence). The CDR3 is made up of 17 amino acids. With 1 base removed from V and 4 bases from J, the gap between germline ends came to 17 bases. In nucleotides, the CDR3 is TGTGCCAGCAGCTTAGGGCGACAGGCCTTGGGTAATCAGCCCCAGCATTTT. This encodes CASSLGRQALGNQPQHF.

The chain employs TRBV13 and TRBJ1-1; perhaps TRBD1 as D (5 bases). Germline assignment: CDR1 PRHDT and CDR2 FYEKMQ (reference sequence). V was pared by 5 bases and J by 10 bases, with 14 bases between. This CDR3 is 12 amino acids long. CDR3 bases: TGTGCCAGCAGCCCCTCCCGGGGGAGAGCTTTCTTT. This codes for CASSPSRGRAFF.

This chain connects TRBV19 to TRBJ1-1; 8 bases line up with TRBD1. V shed 5 bases and J 0 bases; nucleotides not matched to a gene: 11. The CDR3 loop spans 17 amino acids. Germline V gene lookup returns CDR1 LNHDA and CDR2 SQIVND (reference sequence). Here the CDR3 reads CASSPGQGGALNTEAFF. In DNA form, the CDR3 reads TGTGCCAGTAGTCCAGGACAGGGAGGGGCGTTGAACACTGAAGCTTTCTTT.

The V call is TRBV18, the J call TRBJ2-3, with D uncertain. Germline-derived CDR1 and CDR2 are KGHSH and LQKENI. V was trimmed by 3 bases and J by 4 bases, leaving 8 bases between them. This CDR3 spans 13 amino acids. DNA of the CDR3: TGTGCCAGCTCACCGAGTAGCCCAGATACGCAGTATTTT. Amino acid sequence: CASSPSSPDTQYF.

The chain is built from TRBV29-1 and TRBJ2-3; 9 bases are shared with TRBD2. CDR1 is SQVTM, CDR2 ANQGSEA, per germline. The CDR3 contains 15 residues. Trimming removed 1 base from V and 2 bases from J; junction bases left unmatched: 4. CDR3 nucleotide sequence: TGCAGCGTTGAAGTAGCGGGGGCATCCACAGATACGCAGTATTTT. This codes for CSVEVAGASTDTQYF.

This chain joins TRBV27 and TRBJ2-7, with 9 bases fitting TRBD1. The CDR3 length is 16 residues. Germline CDR1 MNHEY, CDR2 SMNVEV (reference sequence). After removal of 4 bases from V and 5 bases from J, the junction contained 12 bases not matched to a gene. Here the CDR3 reads CASSSPSGTGNNEQYF. The CDR3 DNA sequence: TGTGCCAGCAGTTCCCCGTCCGGGACAGGGAATAACGAGCAGTACTTC.

The V gene is TRBV29-1, the J gene TRBJ1-2; 7 nucleotides align to TRBD1. Per the germline V gene, CDR1 is SQVTM and CDR2 is ANQGSEA. The CDR3 runs to 17 residues. The V and J ends lost 4 bases and 3 bases, in that order; junction bases with no gene match: 17. The CDR3 region has the DNA TGCAGCGTTGTTACCCAAACTAGGGGGCAGAGTTACTATGGCTACACCTTC. Residues: CSVVTQTRGQSYYGYTF.

This clone appeared a single time. The V and J genes are TRBV25-1 and TRBJ2-7; a possible D gene is TRBD2 (5 bases). CDR1 and CDR2 from the germline V gene are MGHDK and SYGVNS. V lost 4 bases and J 6 bases, leaving 13 bases between the germline ends. CDR3 length: 13 amino acids. The CDR3: CASSAGVRSEQYF. CDR3 nucleotides: TGTGCCAGCAGTGCCGGGGTTCGCTCCGAGCAGTACTTC.

The chain joins TRBV7-2 to TRBJ1-3, with D perhaps TRBD1 (6 bases). The CDR3 spans 14 residues. CDR1 and CDR2 (germline): SGHTA, FQGNSA. V lost 5 bases and J lost 2, with 10 bases in between. The CDR3 loop is CASSLQGPGNTIYF. The CDR3 bases are TGTGCCAGCAGCCTACAGGGACCTGGAAACACCATATATTTT.

The chain has TRBV10-3 and TRBJ2-2; D possibly corresponds to TRBD1 (6 bases). With 1 base removed from V and 2 bases from J, the gap between germline ends came to 11 bases. Germline lookup yields CDR1 ENHRY and CDR2 SYGVKD. The CDR3 length is 16 residues. The CDR3 nucleotides are TGTGCCATCAGTGAGTACCGGGACAAAAACACCGGGGAGCTGTTTTTT. As protein: CAISEYRDKNTGELFF.

The chain combines TRBV2 with TRBJ1-1; 9 bases agree with TRBD1. This CDR3 is built from 13 residues. CDR1 SNHLY and CDR2 FYNNEI come from the germline V gene. The V and J ends lost 6 bases and 2 bases, in that order; junction bases with no gene match: 1. CDR3 DNA: TGTGCCAGCAGAACAGGGGGCAACACTGAAGCTTTCTTT. It specifies CASRTGGNTEAFF.

In regard to this clone: The junction departs from germline at one end; a sequencing error may be responsible. V and J are TRBV11-2 and TRBJ2-5; 10 bases line up with TRBD2. Germline V lookup: CDR1 SGHAT, CDR2 FQNNGV. The CDR3 is 16 residues long. The CDR3 region has the DNA TGTGCCAGCAGCCAGAGGACTAGCGGTGTACAAGGGACCCAGTACTTC. It translates to CASSQRTSGVQGTQYF.

This chain uses TRBV7-9 with TRBJ2-7; maybe TRBD1 (5 bases). This CDR3 has 14 residues. The germline V gene has CDR1 SEHNR and CDR2 FQNEAQ (reference sequence). V lost 2 bases and J 3 bases, leaving 11 bases between the germline ends. The CDR3 DNA is TGTGCCAGCAGCTTAAGAACAGGAAGCTACGAGCAGTACTTC. This encodes CASSLRTGSYEQYF.

The V gene is TRBV6-4, the J gene TRBJ1-1; weak D call: TRBD1 (5 bases). The CDR3 spans 15 residues. Trimming took 0 bases from V and 5 from J, leaving 13 bases between them. The V gene's germline CDR1 is MRHNA and CDR2 SNTAGT. CDR3 nucleotides: TGTGCCAGCAGTGACTCGATCGCCCAGGGAACTGAAGCTTTCTTT. Translating gives CASSDSIAQGTEAFF.

V and J are TRBV19 and TRBJ2-1; 9 nucleotides match TRBD1. Germline CDR1 reads LNHDA; CDR2 reads SQIVND (reference sequence). After removal of 6 bases from V and 1 base from J, the junction contained 7 bases not matched to a gene. This CDR3 spans 16 amino acids. Here the CDR3 DNA reads TGTGCCAGTAGCCCGGGACAGGGTAGATCCTACAATGAGCAGTTCTTC. Translation: CASSPGQGRSYNEQFF.

CDR3 amino acids: CAWTGAYEQYF. DNA for the CDR3: TGTGCCTGGACGGGGGCCTACGAGCAGTACTTC. The chain has TRBV30 and TRBJ2-7, with D perhaps TRBD2 (6 bases). Looked up from germline, CDR1 is GTSNPN and CDR2 is SVGIG (reference sequence). Deletions cut 4 bases from V and 2 bases from J, with 6 bases between. There are 11 residues in the CDR3.

The chain is built from TRBV7-9 and TRBJ2-1; 9 bases line up with TRBD1. The CDR3 has 13 residues. CDR1 and CDR2 (germline): SEHNR, FQNEAQ (reference sequence). V was clipped by 5 bases and J by 8 bases; unmatched bases: 4. CDR3 sequence reads: CASSRTGEHEQFF. CDR3 coding DNA: TGTGCCAGCAGCCGGACAGGGGAGCATGAGCAGTTCTTC.

V and J are TRBV19 and TRBJ1-2, with 7 bases that match TRBD1. The V gene end was trimmed by 2 bases and the J gene end by 4 bases; junction bases not matched to a gene: 1. CDR1 is LNHDA, CDR2 SQIVND, per germline (reference sequence). The CDR3 loop spans 13 amino acids. The CDR3 protein is CASSITGAYGYTF. The CDR3, as DNA: TGTGCCAGTAGTATAACAGGGGCCTATGGCTACACCTTC.

This rearrangement joins TRBV11-2 to TRBJ2-7; D is possibly TRBD2 (5 bases). Germline V CDR1 and CDR2: SGHAT, FQNNGV. V dropped 5 bases and J dropped 0 bases, with 17 bases sitting between them. The CDR3 has 16 amino acids. This chain's CDR3 is CASSPVRGRSSYEQYF. The CDR3 nucleotides are TGTGCCAGCAGCCCCGTCCGGGGAAGGAGCTCCTACGAGCAGTACTTC.

The chain combines TRBV15 with TRBJ1-3, with D unclear. The CDR3 is made up of 15 amino acids. V was pared by 5 bases and J by 0 bases, with 11 bases between. The germline gives CDR1 LNHNV, CDR2 YYDKDF (reference sequence). The CDR3 sequence is CATSSSRGSGNTIYF. The CDR3 nucleotides read TGTGCCACCAGCTCAAGTCGCGGCTCTGGAAACACCATATATTTT.

This clone appeared a single time. The chain joins TRBV2 to TRBJ2-2, with 10 bases lining up with TRBD1. This CDR3 is 16 amino acids long. With 4 bases clipped from V and 5 bases from J, the junction kept 7 bases outside the gene matches. In germline, CDR1 is SNHLY, CDR2 FYNNEI. CDR3 residues: CASSGGTGVGTGELFF. Here the CDR3 DNA reads TGTGCCAGCAGTGGTGGGACAGGGGTGGGAACCGGGGAGCTGTTTTTT.

This chain connects TRBV7-9 to TRBJ2-5; 7 bases agree with TRBD1. The CDR3 consists of 15 residues. Losses at the gene ends were 5 bases for V and 4 bases for J; bases not matched to a gene: 10. Germline values: CDR1 SEHNR, CDR2 FQNEAQ (reference sequence). CDR3 DNA: TGTGCCAGCAGCGGATTCCGGGACAGCGCAGAGACCCAGTACTTC. Translated, it gives CASSGFRDSAETQYF.

V is TRBV6-5 and J is TRBJ1-3; TRBD1 matches 8 bases. The junction had 5 bases not matched to a gene; V was cut back by 6 bases and J by 4 bases. CDR1 MNHEY and CDR2 SVGAGI come from the germline V gene. This CDR3 has 14 residues. CDR3 nucleotide sequence: TGTGCCAGCAGGCCGACAGGGGCGGGAAACACCATATATTTT. Translated: CASRPTGAGNTIYF.

The chain has TRBV14 and TRBJ1-3; TRBD1 matches 8 bases. J gave up 8 bases and V 4 bases, and 7 bases lay outside the gene matches. This CDR3 is 14 amino acids long. Germline lookup yields CDR1 SGHDN and CDR2 FVKESK. The CDR3 bases are TGTGCCAGCAGCCCCCGGACAGGGCTAGACACCATATATTTT. It specifies CASSPRTGLDTIYF.

The CDR3 DNA reads TGCAGTGCTAGTAGCGGGAGGAGGCAGTTCTTC. It encodes CSASSGRRQFF. V usage is TRBV20-1 and J usage is TRBJ2-1, with TRBD2 matching over 10 bases. With V trimmed by 3 bases and J by 12 bases, 2 bases remained unmatched. Germline loops: CDR1 DFQATT, CDR2 SNEGSKA (reference sequence). This CDR3 contains 11 residues.